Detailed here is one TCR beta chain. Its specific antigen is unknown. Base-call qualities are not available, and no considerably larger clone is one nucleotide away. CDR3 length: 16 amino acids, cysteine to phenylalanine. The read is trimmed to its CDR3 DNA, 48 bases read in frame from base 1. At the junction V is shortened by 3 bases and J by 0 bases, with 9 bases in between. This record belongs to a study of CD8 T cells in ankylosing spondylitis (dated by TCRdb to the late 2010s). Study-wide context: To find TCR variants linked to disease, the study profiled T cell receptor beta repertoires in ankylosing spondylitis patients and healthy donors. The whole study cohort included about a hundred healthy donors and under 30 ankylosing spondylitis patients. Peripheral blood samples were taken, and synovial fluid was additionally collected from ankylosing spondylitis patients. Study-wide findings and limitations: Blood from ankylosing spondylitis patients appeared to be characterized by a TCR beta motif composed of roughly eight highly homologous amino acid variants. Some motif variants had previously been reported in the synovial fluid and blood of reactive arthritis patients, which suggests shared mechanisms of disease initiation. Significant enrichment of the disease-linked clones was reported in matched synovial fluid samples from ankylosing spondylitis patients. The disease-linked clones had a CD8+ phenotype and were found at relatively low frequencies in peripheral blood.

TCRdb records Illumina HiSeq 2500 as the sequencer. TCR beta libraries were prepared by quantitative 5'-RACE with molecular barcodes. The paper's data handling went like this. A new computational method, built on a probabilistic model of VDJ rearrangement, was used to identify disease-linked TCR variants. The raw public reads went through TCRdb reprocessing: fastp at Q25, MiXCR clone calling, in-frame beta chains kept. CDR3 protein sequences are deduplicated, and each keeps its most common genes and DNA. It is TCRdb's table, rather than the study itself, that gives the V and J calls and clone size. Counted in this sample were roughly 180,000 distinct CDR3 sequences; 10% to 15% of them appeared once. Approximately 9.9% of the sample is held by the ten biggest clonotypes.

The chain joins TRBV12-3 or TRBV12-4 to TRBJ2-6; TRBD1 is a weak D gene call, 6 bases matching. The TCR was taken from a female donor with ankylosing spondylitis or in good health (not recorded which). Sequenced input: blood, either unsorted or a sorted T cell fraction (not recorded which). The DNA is TGTGCCAGCAGTTTCACAGGGAGCTCTGGGGCCAACGTCCTGACTTTC. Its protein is CASSFTGSSGANVLTF.